This T cell receptor (beta chain) was found in a study of shared clonotypes between healthy human individuals. The protocol was immunoSEQ multiplex PCR, while the TCRdb copy is restricted to in-frame clones and leaves out a portion. The sample comprises 330,000 or so clones, around 70% of which are singletons, and roughly 10% rests with the top ten. The donor cohort consisted entirely of Caucasian adults residing in Nashville, Tennessee. The sequenced sample was memory CD4+ T cells sorted from blood. The sample's subset: CD45RA-negative fraction. This clonotype was sampled from a young man in good health.

CDR3 residues: CAWGIGQSQETQYF. The CDR3 DNA reads as TGTGCCTGGGGGATAGGACAGAGCCAAGAGACCCAGTACTTC. The V and J genes are TRBV30 and TRBJ2-5; a possible D gene is TRBD1 (6 bases). Germline CDR1 and CDR2: GTSNPN and SVGIG (reference sequence). Trimming shortened V by 5 bases and J by 1 base, and 14 bases separated the two germline ends. This CDR3 is built from 14 residues.